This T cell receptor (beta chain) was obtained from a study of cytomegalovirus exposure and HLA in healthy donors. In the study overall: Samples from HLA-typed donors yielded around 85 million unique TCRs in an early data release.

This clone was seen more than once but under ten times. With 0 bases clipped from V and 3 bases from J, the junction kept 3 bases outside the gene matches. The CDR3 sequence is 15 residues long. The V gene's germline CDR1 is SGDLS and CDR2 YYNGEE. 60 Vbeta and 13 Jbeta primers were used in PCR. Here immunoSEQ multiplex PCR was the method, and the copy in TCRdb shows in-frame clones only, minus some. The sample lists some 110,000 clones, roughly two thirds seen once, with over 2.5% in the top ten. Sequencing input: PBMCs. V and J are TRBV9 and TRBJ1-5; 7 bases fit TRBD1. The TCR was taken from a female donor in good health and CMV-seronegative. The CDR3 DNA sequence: TGTGCCAGCAGCGTAGGGGACAGACCCAATCAGCCCCAGCATTTT. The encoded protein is CASSVGDRPNQPQHF.